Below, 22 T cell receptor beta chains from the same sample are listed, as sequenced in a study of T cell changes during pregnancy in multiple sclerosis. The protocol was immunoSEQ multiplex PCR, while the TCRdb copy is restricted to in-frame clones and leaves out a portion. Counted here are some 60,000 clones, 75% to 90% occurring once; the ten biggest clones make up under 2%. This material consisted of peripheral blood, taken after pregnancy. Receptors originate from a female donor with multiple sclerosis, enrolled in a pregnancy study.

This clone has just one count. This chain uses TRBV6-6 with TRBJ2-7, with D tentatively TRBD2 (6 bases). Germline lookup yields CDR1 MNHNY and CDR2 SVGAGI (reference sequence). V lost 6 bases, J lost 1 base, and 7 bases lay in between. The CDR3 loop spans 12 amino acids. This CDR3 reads CASSRGSYEQYF. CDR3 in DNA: TGTGCCAGCAGCCGGGGGTCCTACGAGCAGTACTTC.

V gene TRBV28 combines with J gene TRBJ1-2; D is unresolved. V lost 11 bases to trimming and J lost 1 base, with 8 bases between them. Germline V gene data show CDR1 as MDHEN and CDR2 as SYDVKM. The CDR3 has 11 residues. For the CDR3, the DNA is TGTGCCCTAGCTGGTAACTATGGCTACACCTTC. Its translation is CALAGNYGYTF.

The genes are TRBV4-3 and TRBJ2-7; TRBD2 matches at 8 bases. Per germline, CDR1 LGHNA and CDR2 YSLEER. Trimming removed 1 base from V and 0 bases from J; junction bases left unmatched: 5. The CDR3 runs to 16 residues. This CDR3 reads CASSQVAGSPSYEQYF. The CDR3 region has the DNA TGCGCCAGCAGCCAAGTAGCGGGGTCTCCCTCCTACGAGCAGTACTTC.

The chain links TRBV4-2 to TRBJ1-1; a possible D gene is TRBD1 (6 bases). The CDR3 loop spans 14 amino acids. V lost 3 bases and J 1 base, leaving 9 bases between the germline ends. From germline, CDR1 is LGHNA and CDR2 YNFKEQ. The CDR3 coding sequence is TGTGCCAGCAGCCACCTGGACAGGAACACTGAAGCTTTCTTT. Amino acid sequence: CASSHLDRNTEAFF.

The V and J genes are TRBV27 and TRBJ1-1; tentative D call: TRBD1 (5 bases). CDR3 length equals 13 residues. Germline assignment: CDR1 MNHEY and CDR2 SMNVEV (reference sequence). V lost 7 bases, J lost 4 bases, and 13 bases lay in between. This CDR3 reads CASNRGEGTEAFF. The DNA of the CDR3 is TGTGCCAGCAATCGGGGGGAGGGCACTGAAGCTTTCTTT.

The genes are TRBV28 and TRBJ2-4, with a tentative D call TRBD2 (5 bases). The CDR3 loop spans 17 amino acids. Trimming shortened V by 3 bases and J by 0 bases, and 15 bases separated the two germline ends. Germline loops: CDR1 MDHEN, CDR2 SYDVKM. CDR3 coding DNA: TGTGCCAGCAGTTTTGTGAGAGGAGAGGGAGCCAAAAACATTCAGTACTTC. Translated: CASSFVRGEGAKNIQYF.

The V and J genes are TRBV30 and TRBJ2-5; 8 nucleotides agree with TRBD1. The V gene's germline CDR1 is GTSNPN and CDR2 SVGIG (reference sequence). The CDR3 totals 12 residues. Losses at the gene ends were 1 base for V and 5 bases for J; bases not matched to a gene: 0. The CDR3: CAWSGTGETQYF. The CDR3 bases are TGTGCCTGGAGTGGGACAGGGGAGACCCAGTACTTC.

DNA of the CDR3: TGTGCCATCAGTGTGCAGGGGCAGGACACTGAAGCTTTCTTT. The encoded protein is CAISVQGQDTEAFF. The V and J genes are TRBV10-3 and TRBJ1-1; possibly TRBD1 for D (6 bases). V dropped 4 bases and J dropped 3 bases, with 12 bases sitting between them. There are 14 residues in the CDR3. Germline V lookup: CDR1 ENHRY, CDR2 SYGVKD.

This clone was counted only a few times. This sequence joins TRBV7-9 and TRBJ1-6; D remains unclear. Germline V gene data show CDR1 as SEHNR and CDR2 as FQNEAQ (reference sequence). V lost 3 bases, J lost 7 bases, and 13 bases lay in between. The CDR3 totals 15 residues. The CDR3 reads CASSLGGVRNSPLHF. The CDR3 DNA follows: TGTGCCAGCAGCTTGGGAGGAGTGCGGAATTCACCCCTCCACTTT.

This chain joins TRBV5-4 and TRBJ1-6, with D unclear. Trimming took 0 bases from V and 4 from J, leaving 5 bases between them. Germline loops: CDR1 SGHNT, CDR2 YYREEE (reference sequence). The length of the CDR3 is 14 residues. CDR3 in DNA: TGTGCCAGCAGCTTGGGGCAGTATAATTCACCCCTCCACTTT. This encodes CASSLGQYNSPLHF. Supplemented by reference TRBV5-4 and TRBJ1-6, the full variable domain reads ETGVTQSPTHLIKTRGQQVTLRCSSQSGHNTVSWYQQALGQGPQFIFQYYREEENGRGNFPPRFSGLQFPNYSSELNVNALELDDSALYLCASSLGQYNSPLHFGNGTRLTVT.

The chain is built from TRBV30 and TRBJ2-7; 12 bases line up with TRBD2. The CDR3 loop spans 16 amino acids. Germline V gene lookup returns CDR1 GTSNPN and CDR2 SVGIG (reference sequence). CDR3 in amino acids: CAARASGGAVYYEQYF. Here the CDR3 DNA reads TGTGCTGCACGGGCTAGCGGGGGGGCGGTTTACTACGAGCAGTACTTC.

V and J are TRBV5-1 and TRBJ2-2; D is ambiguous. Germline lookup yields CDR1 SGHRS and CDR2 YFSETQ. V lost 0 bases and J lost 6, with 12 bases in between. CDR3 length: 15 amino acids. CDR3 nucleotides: TGCGCCAGCAGCTTGGTGCCCTATGAGGCCGGGGAGCTGTTTTTT. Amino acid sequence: CASSLVPYEAGELFF.

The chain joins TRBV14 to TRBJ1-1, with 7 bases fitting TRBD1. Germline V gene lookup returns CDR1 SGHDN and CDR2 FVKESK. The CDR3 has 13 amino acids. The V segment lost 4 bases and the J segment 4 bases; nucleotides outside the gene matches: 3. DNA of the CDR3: TGTGCCAGCAGCCTAAGACAGGGCACTGAAGCTTTCTTT. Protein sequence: CASSLRQGTEAFF.

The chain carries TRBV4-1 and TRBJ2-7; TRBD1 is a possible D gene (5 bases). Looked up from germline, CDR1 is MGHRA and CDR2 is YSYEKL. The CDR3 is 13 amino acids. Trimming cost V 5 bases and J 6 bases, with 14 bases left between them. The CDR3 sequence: CASSRGPSTEQYF. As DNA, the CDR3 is TGCGCCAGCAGCAGGGGCCCTTCAACCGAGCAGTACTTC.

CDR3 sequence reads: CASSLGLGDTDTQYF. CDR3 sequence (DNA): TGTGCCAGCAGCCTGGGACTAGGGGACACAGATACGCAGTATTTT. The rearrangement links TRBV7-9 to TRBJ2-3, with 8 bases matching TRBD2. Per germline, CDR1 SEHNR and CDR2 FQNEAQ (reference sequence). CDR3 length equals 15 residues. J lost 2 bases, V lost 5 bases, and 6 bases had no gene match.

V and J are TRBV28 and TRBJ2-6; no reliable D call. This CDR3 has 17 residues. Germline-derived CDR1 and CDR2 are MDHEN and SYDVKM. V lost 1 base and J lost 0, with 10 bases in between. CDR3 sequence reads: CASSLSGSRSGANVLTF. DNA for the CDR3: TGTGCCAGCAGTTTATCAGGCAGCCGCTCTGGGGCCAACGTCCTGACTTTC.

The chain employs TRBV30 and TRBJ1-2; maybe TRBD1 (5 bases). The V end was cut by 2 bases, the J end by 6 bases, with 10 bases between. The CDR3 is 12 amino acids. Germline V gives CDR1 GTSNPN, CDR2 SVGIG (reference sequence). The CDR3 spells CAWSHQGNGYTF. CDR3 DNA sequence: TGTGCCTGGAGTCATCAGGGAAATGGCTACACCTTC.

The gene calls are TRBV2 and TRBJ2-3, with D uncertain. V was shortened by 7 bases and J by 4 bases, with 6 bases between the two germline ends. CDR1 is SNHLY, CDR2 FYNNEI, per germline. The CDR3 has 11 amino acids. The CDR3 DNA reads TGTGCCAGCAAATGGCCAGATACGCAGTATTTT. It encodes CASKWPDTQYF.

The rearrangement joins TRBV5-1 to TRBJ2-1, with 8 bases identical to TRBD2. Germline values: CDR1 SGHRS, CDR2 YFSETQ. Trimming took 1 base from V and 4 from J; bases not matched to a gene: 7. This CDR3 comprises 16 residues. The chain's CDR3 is CASSLTAGGAYNEQFF. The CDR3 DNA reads TGCGCCAGCAGCTTGACGGCGGGGGGCGCTTACAATGAGCAGTTCTTC.

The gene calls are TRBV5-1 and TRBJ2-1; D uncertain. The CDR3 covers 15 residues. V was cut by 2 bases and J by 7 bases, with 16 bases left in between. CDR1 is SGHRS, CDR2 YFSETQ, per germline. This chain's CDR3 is CASSFPGTSANEQFF. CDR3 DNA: TGCGCCAGCAGCTTCCCCGGAACCAGCGCGAATGAGCAGTTCTTC.

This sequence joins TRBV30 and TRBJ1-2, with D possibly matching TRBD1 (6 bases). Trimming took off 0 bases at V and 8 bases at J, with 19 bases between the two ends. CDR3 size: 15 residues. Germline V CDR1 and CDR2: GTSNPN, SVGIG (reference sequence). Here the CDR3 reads CAWSVGAGTERGYTF. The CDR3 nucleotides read TGTGCCTGGAGTGTGGGGGCAGGGACCGAAAGGGGCTACACCTTC.

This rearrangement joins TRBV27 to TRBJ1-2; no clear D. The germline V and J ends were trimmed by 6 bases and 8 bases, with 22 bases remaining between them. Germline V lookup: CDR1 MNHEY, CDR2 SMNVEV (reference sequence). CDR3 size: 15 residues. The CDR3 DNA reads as TGTGCCAGCAGACTTAGAACGGGGATGCCGGGAGGCTACACCTTC. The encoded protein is CASRLRTGMPGGYTF.